These T cell receptor beta chains were read from a single sample in a study of cytomegalovirus exposure and HLA in healthy donors. Measured with immunoSEQ multiplex PCR; TCRdb has only the in-frame clones, and not every one. This table holds 90,000 to 150,000 clones, around 79% found once. The sample was PBMCs. The receptors stem from a woman younger than 45 in good health and CMV-seropositive. The CDR3 runs from the conserved cysteine through the conserved F or W. D genes are given only for firm matches. The size entry is marked missing in some rows and otherwise reads once, few, many or a size class.

v_gene: TRBV12-5; abundance: -; len: 15; d_gene: TRBD2; j_gene: TRBJ2-7; CDR3aa: CASGGVGLAGGEQYF; CDR3nt: TGTGCTAGCGGGGGAGTCGGACTAGCTGGCGGGGAGCAGTACTTC
v_gene: TRBV6-6; abundance: -; len: 16; d_gene: TRBD1; j_gene: TRBJ1-3; CDR3aa: CASSYVQGGSGNTIYF; CDR3nt: TGTGCCAGCAGTTACGTACAGGGGGGGTCCGGAAACACCATATATTTT
v_gene: TRBV7-6; abundance: -; len: 16; d_gene: TRBD1; j_gene: TRBJ1-2; CDR3aa: CASSLVQGAPNYGYTF; CDR3nt: TGTGCCAGCAGCTTAGTCCAGGGGGCGCCTAACTATGGCTACACCTTC
v_gene: TRBV2; abundance: -; len: 13; d_gene: -; j_gene: TRBJ2-1; CDR3aa: CASSEALEAQQFF; CDR3nt: TGTGCCAGCAGTGAAGCGCTTGAGGCTCAACAGTTCTTC
v_gene: TRBV2; abundance: -; len: 14; d_gene: TRBD2; j_gene: TRBJ2-1; CDR3aa: CATQGSGVRSEQFF; CDR3nt: TGTGCCACCCAGGGTAGCGGGGTGAGGAGTGAGCAGTTCTTC
v_gene: TRBV7-3; abundance: few; len: 16; d_gene: TRBD1; j_gene: TRBJ2-3; CDR3aa: CASSSTGTGVADTQYF; CDR3nt: TGTGCCAGCAGCTCGACCGGGACAGGGGTGGCAGATACGCAGTATTTT
v_gene: TRBV25-1; abundance: -; len: 15; d_gene: -; j_gene: TRBJ2-7; CDR3aa: CASSEVQGGTYEQYF; CDR3nt: TGTGCCAGCAGTGAAGTCCAGGGTGGGACCTACGAGCAGTACTTC
v_gene: TRBV7-6; abundance: -; len: 14; d_gene: -; j_gene: TRBJ1-4; CDR3aa: CASSSHGTNEKLFF; CDR3nt: TGTGCCAGCAGCTCCCATGGGACAAATGAAAAACTGTTTTTT
v_gene: TRBV5-4; abundance: -; len: 15; d_gene: TRBD1; j_gene: TRBJ1-1; CDR3aa: CASSFDGQVNTEAFF; CDR3nt: TGTGCCAGCAGTTTTGACGGACAGGTCAACACTGAAGCTTTCTTT
v_gene: TRBV4-2; abundance: -; len: 17; d_gene: -; j_gene: TRBJ1-3; CDR3aa: CASSQKDTSSSGNTIYF; CDR3nt: TGTGCCAGCAGCCAAAAGGACACGTCCTCCTCTGGAAACACCATATATTTT
v_gene: TRBV19; abundance: -; len: 13; d_gene: -; j_gene: TRBJ1-5; CDR3aa: CASSYFSNQPQHF; CDR3nt: TGTGCCAGTTCGTACTTTAGCAATCAGCCCCAGCATTTT
v_gene: TRBV7-9; abundance: -; len: 17; d_gene: TRBD2; j_gene: TRBJ2-3; CDR3aa: CASSFLGGGAETDTQYF; CDR3nt: TGTGCCAGCAGCTTCCTGGGCGGGGGGGCCGAGACAGATACGCAGTATTTT
v_gene: TRBV4-2; abundance: -; len: 13; d_gene: -; j_gene: TRBJ1-2; CDR3aa: CASSLLPSRGYTF; CDR3nt: TGTGCCAGCAGCCTGCTTCCTTCGCGGGGCTACACCTTC
v_gene: TRBV7-2; abundance: -; len: 16; d_gene: -; j_gene: TRBJ2-7; CDR3aa: CASSIGGTANSYEQYF; CDR3nt: TGTGCCAGCAGTATAGGAGGGACAGCCAATTCCTACGAGCAGTACTTC
v_gene: TRBV4-1; abundance: -; len: 17; d_gene: TRBD2; j_gene: TRBJ2-5; CDR3aa: CASSQGLAGAPGETQYF; CDR3nt: TGCGCCAGCAGCCAAGGGTTAGCGGGGGCCCCTGGGGAGACCCAGTACTTC
v_gene: TRBV28; abundance: -; len: 14; d_gene: -; j_gene: TRBJ2-7; CDR3aa: CASREGHLPFEQYF; CDR3nt: TGTGCCAGCAGAGAAGGACACCTCCCCTTCGAGCAGTACTTC
v_gene: TRBV6-5; abundance: -; len: 16; d_gene: TRBD2; j_gene: TRBJ2-1; CDR3aa: CASSSLFAGGHHEQFF; CDR3nt: TGTGCCAGCAGTTCTCTTTTCGCGGGGGGGCACCATGAGCAGTTCTTC
v_gene: TRBV28; abundance: -; len: 14; d_gene: TRBD2; j_gene: TRBJ2-7; CDR3aa: CASSSGGRVYEQYF; CDR3nt: TGTGCCAGCAGTTCTGGGGGGAGGGTCTACGAGCAGTACTTC
v_gene: TRBV28; abundance: -; len: 14; d_gene: -; j_gene: TRBJ2-5; CDR3aa: CASKTGSKEETQYF; CDR3nt: TGTGCCAGCAAAACAGGGAGTAAGGAGGAGACCCAGTACTTC
v_gene: TRBV12-5; abundance: once; len: 13; d_gene: TRBD2; j_gene: TRBJ2-5; CDR3aa: CASGLQSGGTQYF; CDR3nt: TGTGCTAGTGGTTTGCAGTCGGGGGGGACCCAGTACTTC
v_gene: TRBV27; abundance: -; len: 13; d_gene: -; j_gene: TRBJ2-1; CDR3aa: CASSLNRGSEQFF; CDR3nt: TGTGCCAGCAGTTTAAACAGAGGGAGTGAGCAGTTCTTC
v_gene: TRBV28; abundance: -; len: 14; d_gene: TRBD1; j_gene: TRBJ1-6; CDR3aa: CASITRTGQSPLHF; CDR3nt: TGTGCCAGCATAACCCGGACAGGCCAGTCACCCCTCCACTTT
v_gene: TRBV19; abundance: -; len: 18; d_gene: -; j_gene: TRBJ2-6; CDR3aa: CASSPSGAFGSGANVLTF; CDR3nt: TGTGCCAGTAGTCCCAGTGGGGCCTTTGGCTCTGGGGCCAACGTCCTGACTTTC
v_gene: TRBV5-5; abundance: -; len: 14; d_gene: TRBD1; j_gene: TRBJ2-7; CDR3aa: CASSLGTGVYEQYF; CDR3nt: TGTGCCAGCAGTCTCGGGACAGGGGTTTACGAGCAGTACTTC
v_gene: TRBV2; abundance: -; len: 17; d_gene: TRBD2; j_gene: TRBJ2-1; CDR3aa: CASSTGLAGSHYNEQFF; CDR3nt: TGTGCCAGCAGTACGGGACTAGCGGGGTCCCACTACAATGAGCAGTTCTTC
v_gene: TRBV19; abundance: -; len: 14; d_gene: -; j_gene: TRBJ1-2; CDR3aa: CASSLEGQNYGYTF; CDR3nt: TGTGCCAGTAGCCTGGAGGGCCAGAACTATGGCTACACCTTC
v_gene: TRBV19; abundance: -; len: 13; d_gene: -; j_gene: TRBJ1-2; CDR3aa: CASTPTDLYGYTF; CDR3nt: TGTGCCAGTACCCCGACAGATCTCTATGGCTACACCTTC
v_gene: TRBV15; abundance: -; len: 15; d_gene: -; j_gene: TRBJ2-7; CDR3aa: CATSRDSKSGYEQYF; CDR3nt: TGTGCCACCAGCAGAGATTCCAAATCGGGCTACGAGCAGTACTTC
v_gene: TRBV7-9; abundance: -; len: 17; d_gene: TRBD1; j_gene: TRBJ1-1; CDR3aa: CASSLLPGQGVDTEAFF; CDR3nt: TGTGCCAGCAGCTTACTACCGGGACAGGGTGTAGACACTGAAGCTTTCTTT
v_gene: TRBV5-6; abundance: -; len: 14; d_gene: TRBD1; j_gene: TRBJ1-5; CDR3aa: CASSYSTGEQPQHF; CDR3nt: TGTGCCAGCAGCTATTCGACAGGGGAACAGCCCCAGCATTTT
v_gene: TRBV27; abundance: -; len: 15; d_gene: -; j_gene: TRBJ1-1; CDR3aa: CASSPYRDTPSGAFF; CDR3nt: TGTGCCAGCAGTCCCTACCGGGACACTCCCAGCGGAGCTTTCTTT
v_gene: TRBV19; abundance: -; len: 12; d_gene: TRBD1; j_gene: TRBJ2-7; CDR3aa: CASSQGAYEQYF; CDR3nt: TGTGCCAGTAGCCAGGGGGCCTACGAGCAGTACTTC
v_gene: TRBV5-5; abundance: -; len: 15; d_gene: -; j_gene: TRBJ2-1; CDR3aa: CASSYGGNIIDEQFF; CDR3nt: TGTGCCAGCAGCTACGGGGGAAATATCATCGATGAGCAGTTCTTC
v_gene: TRBV6-5; abundance: -; len: 14; d_gene: -; j_gene: TRBJ2-7; CDR3aa: CASKYGIRGNEQYF; CDR3nt: TGTGCCAGCAAGTACGGGATCCGTGGGAACGAGCAGTACTTC
v_gene: TRBV19; abundance: once; len: 15; d_gene: -; j_gene: TRBJ1-6; CDR3aa: CASSTSSGLSSPLHF; CDR3nt: TGTGCCAGTAGTACCTCCTCAGGCTTGAGTTCACCCCTCCACTTT
v_gene: TRBV10-2; abundance: -; len: 15; d_gene: TRBD2; j_gene: TRBJ2-7; CDR3aa: CASSETSGGFYEQYF; CDR3nt: TGCGCCAGCAGTGAGACTAGCGGGGGGTTCTACGAGCAGTACTTC
v_gene: TRBV5-8; abundance: few; len: 16; d_gene: -; j_gene: TRBJ1-2; CDR3aa: CASSLAKSRVGNGYTF; CDR3nt: TGTGCCAGCAGCTTGGCCAAGAGCAGGGTCGGAAATGGCTACACCTTC
v_gene: TRBV4-2; abundance: -; len: 15; d_gene: TRBD1; j_gene: TRBJ1-2; CDR3aa: CASSQEGTAKSSYTF; CDR3nt: TGTGCCAGCAGCCAAGAAGGGACAGCCAAGTCGAGCTACACCTTC
v_gene: TRBV6-6; abundance: few; len: 13; d_gene: -; j_gene: TRBJ2-3; CDR3aa: CASSYPGLDTQYF; CDR3nt: TGTGCCAGCAGTTACCCGGGGTTGGATACGCAGTATTTT
v_gene: TRBV2; abundance: -; len: 13; d_gene: -; j_gene: TRBJ1-5; CDR3aa: CASSWGQNQPQHF; CDR3nt: TGTGCCAGCAGTTGGGGCCAGAATCAGCCCCAGCATTTT
v_gene: TRBV2; abundance: -; len: 14; d_gene: -; j_gene: TRBJ2-1; CDR3aa: CATAWAPGTHEQFF; CDR3nt: TGTGCCACCGCCTGGGCCCCGGGGACACATGAGCAGTTCTTC
v_gene: TRBV11-2; abundance: -; len: 13; d_gene: TRBD2; j_gene: TRBJ2-5; CDR3aa: CASSPFERGTQYF; CDR3nt: TGTGCCAGCAGCCCCTTCGAGCGGGGGACCCAGTACTTC
v_gene: TRBV2; abundance: -; len: 17; d_gene: -; j_gene: TRBJ2-7; CDR3aa: CASSESPSRGGSYEQYF; CDR3nt: TGTGCCAGCAGTGAATCCCCAAGCAGGGGCGGATCCTACGAGCAGTACTTC
v_gene: TRBV18; abundance: once; len: 14; d_gene: TRBD1; j_gene: TRBJ2-5; CDR3aa: CASRLGTGGETQYF; CDR3nt: TGTGCCAGCCGACTGGGGACAGGGGGAGAGACCCAGTACTTC
v_gene: TRBV6-5; abundance: -; len: 13; d_gene: TRBD1; j_gene: TRBJ1-5; CDR3aa: CASRSGGGQPQHF; CDR3nt: TGTGCCAGCAGATCAGGGGGAGGTCAGCCCCAGCATTTT
v_gene: TRBV7-9; abundance: -; len: 14; d_gene: TRBD1; j_gene: TRBJ1-2; CDR3aa: CASSNSGTAYGYTF; CDR3nt: TGTGCCAGCAGCAATTCCGGGACAGCCTATGGCTACACCTTC
v_gene: TRBV7-9; abundance: -; len: 15; d_gene: TRBD1; j_gene: TRBJ1-6; CDR3aa: CSSSLYRDRVSPLHF; CDR3nt: TGTTCCAGCAGCCTCTACCGGGACAGGGTTTCACCCCTCCACTTT
v_gene: TRBV29-1; abundance: -; len: 13; d_gene: -; j_gene: TRBJ2-1; CDR3aa: CSTQRTAGNEQFF; CDR3nt: TGCAGCACCCAGAGAACGGCGGGGAATGAGCAGTTCTTC
v_gene: TRBV19; abundance: -; len: 15; d_gene: TRBD1; j_gene: TRBJ2-5; CDR3aa: CASSCRGQGSETQYF; CDR3nt: TGTGCCAGTAGTTGCAGGGGGCAAGGATCAGAGACCCAGTACTTC
v_gene: TRBV5-1; abundance: -; len: 15; d_gene: -; j_gene: TRBJ2-2; CDR3aa: CASSLRQGDTGELFF; CDR3nt: TGCGCCAGCAGCTTAAGGCAGGGCGACACCGGGGAGCTGTTTTTT
v_gene: TRBV7-3; abundance: -; len: 17; d_gene: TRBD2; j_gene: TRBJ2-1; CDR3aa: CASSFSSGGSSYNEQFF; CDR3nt: TGTGCCAGCAGCTTTAGTAGCGGGGGCAGCTCCTACAATGAGCAGTTCTTC
v_gene: TRBV27; abundance: -; len: 21; d_gene: -; j_gene: TRBJ1-1; CDR3aa: CASTETTVIDGVGGMNTEAFF; CDR3nt: TGTGCCAGCACCGAAACGACAGTTATTGACGGAGTAGGTGGGATGAACACTGAAGCTTTCTTT